This TCR beta chain is from a study of Ad26.COV2.S vaccination and SARS-CoV-2 variants. Study results and caveats: Recipients of either vaccine or placebo displayed similar breadth of non-spike TCRs. Spike-specific TCR breadth in vaccine recipients exceeded that seen in placebo recipients.

About this clone itself: Antigen: not known.

Treatment described: over 15 received Ad26.COV2.S at low or high dose, single or two shots; about 5 received placebo; per-sample allocation not given. Collection of samples fell on day 63 after the first vaccine or placebo injection. Using immunoSEQ multiplex PCR, the repertoire was profiled, and TCRdb retains in-frame clones only, with some absent. In the table there are fewer than 500,000 clones, approximately 92% of which are singletons. Trimming left V 3 bases short and J 7 bases short, with 18 bases between. Germline CDR1 and CDR2: SGHVS and FQNEAQ. The CDR3 sequence is 16 residues long. This clonotype was sampled from a person between 18 and 59 years old who received the Ad26.COV2.S COVID-19 vaccine or a placebo. This rearrangement joins TRBV7-8 to TRBJ2-2, with D possibly being TRBD1 (6 bases). The sequences come from peripheral blood, collected in a trial of Ad26.COV2.S vaccine versus placebo. The CDR3 spells CASSFFGGGLDGELFF. As DNA, the CDR3 is TGTGCCAGCAGCTTTTTTGGGGGCGGGTTGGACGGGGAGCTGTTTTTT.